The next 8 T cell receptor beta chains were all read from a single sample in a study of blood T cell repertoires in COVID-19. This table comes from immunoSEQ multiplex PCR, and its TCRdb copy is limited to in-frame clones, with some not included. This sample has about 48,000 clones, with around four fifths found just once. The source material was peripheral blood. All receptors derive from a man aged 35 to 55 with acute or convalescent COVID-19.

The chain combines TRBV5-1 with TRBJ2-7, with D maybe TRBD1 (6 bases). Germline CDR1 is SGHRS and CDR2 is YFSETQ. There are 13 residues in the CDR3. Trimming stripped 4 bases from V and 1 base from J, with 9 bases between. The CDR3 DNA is TGCGCCAGCAGCGTGGGGGCTTCCTACGAGCAGTACTTC. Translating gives CASSVGASYEQYF. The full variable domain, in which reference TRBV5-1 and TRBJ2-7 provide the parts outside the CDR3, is KAGVTQTPRYLIKTRGQQVTLSCSPISGHRSVSWYQQTPGQGLQFLFEYFSETQRNKGNFPGRFSGRQFSNSRSEMNVSTLELGDSALYLCASSVGASYEQYFGPGTRLTVT.

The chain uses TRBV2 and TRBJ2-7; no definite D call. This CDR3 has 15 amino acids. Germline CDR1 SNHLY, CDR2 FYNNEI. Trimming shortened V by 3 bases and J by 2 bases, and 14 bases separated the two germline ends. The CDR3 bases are TGTGCCAGCAGTGATGTCTCAGCGTCCCCCTACGAGCAGTACTTC. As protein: CASSDVSASPYEQYF.

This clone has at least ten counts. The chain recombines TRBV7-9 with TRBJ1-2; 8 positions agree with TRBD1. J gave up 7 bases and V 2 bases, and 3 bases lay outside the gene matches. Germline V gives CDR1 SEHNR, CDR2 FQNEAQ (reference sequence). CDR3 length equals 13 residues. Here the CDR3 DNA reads TGTGCCAGCAGCTTATTGGGGACAGGTGGCTACACCTTC. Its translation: CASSLLGTGGYTF.

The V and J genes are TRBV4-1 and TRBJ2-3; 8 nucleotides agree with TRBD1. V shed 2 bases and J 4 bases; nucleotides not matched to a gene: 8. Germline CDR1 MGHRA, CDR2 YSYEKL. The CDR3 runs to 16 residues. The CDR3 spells CASSQPGQGSADTQYF. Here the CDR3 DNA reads TGCGCCAGCAGCCAACCAGGACAGGGTAGCGCAGATACGCAGTATTTT.

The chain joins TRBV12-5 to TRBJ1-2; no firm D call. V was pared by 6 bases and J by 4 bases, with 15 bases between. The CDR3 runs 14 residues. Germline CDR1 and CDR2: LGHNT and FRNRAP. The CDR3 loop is CASGLNRGLYGYTF. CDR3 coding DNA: TGTGCTAGTGGCTTAAACCGGGGTCTCTATGGCTACACCTTC.

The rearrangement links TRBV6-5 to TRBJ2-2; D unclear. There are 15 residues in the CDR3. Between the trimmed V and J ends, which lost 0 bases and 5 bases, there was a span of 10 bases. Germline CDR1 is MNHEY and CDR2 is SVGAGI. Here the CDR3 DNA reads TGTGCCAGCAGTTACTCGAGAAGTCCGACCGGGGAGCTGTTTTTT. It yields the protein CASSYSRSPTGELFF.

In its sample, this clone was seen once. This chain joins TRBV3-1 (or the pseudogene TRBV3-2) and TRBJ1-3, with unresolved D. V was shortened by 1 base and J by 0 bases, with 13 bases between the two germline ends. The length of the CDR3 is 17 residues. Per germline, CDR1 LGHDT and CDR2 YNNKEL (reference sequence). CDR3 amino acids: CASSQGLVIISGNTIYF. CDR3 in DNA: TGTGCCAGCAGCCAAGGCTTAGTCATCATCTCTGGAAACACCATATATTTT.

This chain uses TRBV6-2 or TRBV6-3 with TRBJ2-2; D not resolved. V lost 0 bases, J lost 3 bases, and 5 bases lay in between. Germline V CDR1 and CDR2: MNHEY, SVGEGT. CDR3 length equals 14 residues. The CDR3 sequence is CASSYSSYTGELFF. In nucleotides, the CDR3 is TGTGCCAGCAGTTACTCGAGTTACACCGGGGAGCTGTTTTTT.